This passage covers 12 T cell receptor beta chains from one sample sequenced in a study of blood T cells in healthy people across ages. The use of a sample-barcoded 5' primer and a J-beta primer mix characterized a second PCR of 7 to 11 cycles. A single record per CDR3 protein comes from TCRdb applying MiXCR to the 5' RACE reads. The data show about 830,000 distinct CDR3 sequences, less than 80% seen once. The sample consisted of blood. All receptors come from a man between 25 and 39 years old in good health.

V usage is TRBV11-2 and J usage is TRBJ2-1; 7 nucleotides line up with TRBD2. Germline-derived CDR1 and CDR2 are SGHAT and FQNNGV. Unmatched junction bases numbered 17, after V lost 2 bases and J lost 10 bases. The CDR3 has 17 residues. The DNA of the CDR3 is TGTGCCAGCAGCTTACGAGGGGAGTCTAGCGGATTCTACGAGCAGTTCTTC. Its translation is CASSLRGESSGFYEQFF. The whole variable domain, remainder taken from reference TRBV11-2 and TRBJ2-1, is EAGVAQSPRYKIIEKRQSVAFWCNPISGHATLYWYQQILGQGPKLLIQFQNNGVVDDSQLPKDRFSAERLKGVDSTLKIQPAKLEDSAVYLCASSLRGESSGFYEQFFGPGTRLTVL.

The rearrangement uses TRBV5-1 and TRBJ2-7; D is unclear. Per germline, CDR1 SGHRS and CDR2 YFSETQ. This CDR3 comprises 15 residues. The V end was cut by 7 bases, the J end by 6 bases, with 23 bases between. For the CDR3, the DNA is TGCGCCAGCCGAAATTACCTAGGATCCTTTGGCGAGCAGTACTTC. This codes for CASRNYLGSFGEQYF.

V gene TRBV7-2 combines with J gene TRBJ1-1; no firm D call. CDR3 length equals 14 residues. V lost 5 bases and J 3 bases, leaving 13 bases between the germline ends. Germline values: CDR1 SGHTA, CDR2 FQGNSA. CDR3 residues: CASSTTAEYTEAFF. Written as DNA, the CDR3 is TGTGCCAGCAGCACCACAGCAGAGTACACTGAAGCTTTCTTT.

The chain uses TRBV7-9 and TRBJ1-6, with D hard to call. Trimming stripped 5 bases from V and 7 bases from J, with 15 bases between. The germline gives CDR1 SEHNR, CDR2 FQNEAQ (reference sequence). The CDR3 covers 15 residues. CDR3 nucleotide sequence: TGTGCCAGCAGCCCCGTAGGAGAGCGCAATTCACCCCTCCACTTT. Amino acids: CASSPVGERNSPLHF.

The CDR3 protein is CASSWETGTIDYTF. The CDR3 region has the DNA TGCGCCAGCAGCTGGGAGACAGGAACTATCGACTACACCTTC. V usage is TRBV5-1 and J usage is TRBJ1-2; possibly TRBD1 for D (6 bases). This CDR3 is built from 14 residues. V was pared by 3 bases and J by 10 bases, with 19 bases between. Looked up from germline, CDR1 is SGHRS and CDR2 is YFSETQ.

This clonotype appeared a few times. The chain employs TRBV4-3 and TRBJ1-5, with D hard to call. The V and J ends lost 1 base and 5 bases respectively, with 9 bases between them. The CDR3 is 14 amino acids. Germline V gene data show CDR1 as LGHNA and CDR2 as YSLEER. The CDR3 protein is CASSQVGLDQPQHF. The CDR3 coding sequence is TGCGCCAGCAGCCAAGTGGGCCTAGATCAGCCCCAGCATTTT.

This chain links TRBV5-5 with TRBJ2-1; 8 bases align to TRBD2. With V trimmed by 5 bases and J by 1 base, 5 bases remained unmatched. CDR3 length: 15 residues. Germline CDR1 is SGHKS and CDR2 is YYEKEE (reference sequence). For the CDR3, the DNA is TGTGCCAGCAGATCTACTAGCGGATCCTACAATGAGCAGTTCTTC. As protein: CASRSTSGSYNEQFF. Supplemented by reference TRBV5-5 and TRBJ2-1, the full variable domain reads DAGVTQSPTHLIKTRGQQVTLRCSPISGHKSVSWYQQVLGQGPQFIFQYYEKEERGRGNFPDRFSARQFPNYSSELNVNALLLGDSALYLCASRSTSGSYNEQFFGPGTRLTVL.

The J gene is TRBJ1-5, the V gene TRBV6-5, with a possible D match to TRBD1 (6 bases). Deletions cut 5 bases from V and 6 bases from J, with 14 bases between. The CDR3 runs to 14 residues. Germline lookup yields CDR1 MNHEY and CDR2 SVGAGI. The CDR3 coding sequence is TGTGCCAGCAGTGATAGGGGGGACGGTCAGCCCCAGCATTTT. Protein sequence: CASSDRGDGQPQHF.

The rearrangement links TRBV12-3 or TRBV12-4 to TRBJ2-3, with 9 bases aligning to TRBD2. V gave up 6 bases and J gave up 1 base; unmatched junction bases: 5. The CDR3 loop spans 15 amino acids. This chain's CDR3 is CASRSAGGRTDTQYF. The CDR3, as DNA: TGTGCCAGCAGGTCAGCGGGGGGCCGCACAGATACGCAGTATTTT.

The chain joins TRBV7-8 to TRBJ2-1; D may be TRBD1 (6 bases). V lost 4 bases, J lost 4 bases, and 14 bases lay in between. CDR1 is SGHVS, CDR2 FQNEAQ, per germline. This CDR3 is built from 15 residues. The CDR3 DNA reads as TGTGCCAGCAGCTCCCAGGGGATGCGATACAATGAGCAGTTCTTC. Residues: CASSSQGMRYNEQFF. The full variable domain, in which reference TRBV7-8 and TRBJ2-1 provide the parts outside the CDR3, is GAGVSQSPRYKVAKRGQDVALRCDPISGHVSLFWYQQALGQGPEFLTYFQNEAQLDKSGLPSDRFFAERPEGSVSTLKIQRTQQEDSAVYLCASSSQGMRYNEQFFGPGTRLTVL.

The chain joins TRBV6-1 to TRBJ1-1; maybe TRBD1 (5 bases). Germline CDR1 and CDR2: MNHNS and SASEGT. The CDR3 contains 14 residues. Trimming removed 0 bases from V and 5 bases from J, with 10 bases in between. The CDR3 sequence: CASSEARGGTEAFF. CDR3 DNA sequence: TGTGCCAGCAGTGAAGCGAGGGGTGGAACTGAAGCTTTCTTT.

This clonotype was seen only a few times. The chain has TRBV12-3 or TRBV12-4 and TRBJ1-6, with D possibly TRBD1 on 5 matching bases. This CDR3 has 14 residues. V dropped 4 bases and J dropped 10 bases, with 14 bases sitting between them. The CDR3, as DNA: TGTGCCAGCAGTTCAGACAGTCGCCGGTCACCCCTCCACTTT. The encoded protein is CASSSDSRRSPLHF.